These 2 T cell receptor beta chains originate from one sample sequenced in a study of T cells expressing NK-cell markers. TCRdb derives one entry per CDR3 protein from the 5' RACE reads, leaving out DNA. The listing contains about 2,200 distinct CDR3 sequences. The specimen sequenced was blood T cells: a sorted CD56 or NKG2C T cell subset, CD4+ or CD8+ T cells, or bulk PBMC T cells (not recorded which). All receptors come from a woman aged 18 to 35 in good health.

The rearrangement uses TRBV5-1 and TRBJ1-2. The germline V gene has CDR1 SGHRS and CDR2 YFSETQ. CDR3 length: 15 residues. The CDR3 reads CASSLGSGSRYGYTF.

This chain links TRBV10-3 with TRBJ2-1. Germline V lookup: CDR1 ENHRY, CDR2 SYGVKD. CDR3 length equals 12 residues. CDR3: CASRGSYNEQFF.